These 3 T cell receptor beta chains were sequenced from one sample in a study of T cell repertoires in cytomegalovirus infection. TCRdb reprocessed the reads with MiXCR, giving one entry per CDR3 protein. The sample lists 310,000 or so distinct CDR3 sequences; about 25% were seen once. Input material: PBMCs. Receptors were obtained from a human donor in good health (CMV status not recorded). Some clones in this sample may be carry-over from other donors' samples.

This clonotype was counted ten times or more. This chain uses TRBV7-9 with TRBJ2-7; 7 bases match TRBD1. CDR1 and CDR2 (germline): SEHNR, FQNEAQ (reference sequence). This CDR3 comprises 15 residues. V dropped 5 bases and J dropped 3; count of bases not matched to a gene: 10. CDR3 amino acids: CASSNRQGNGYEQYF. The DNA for the CDR3 is TGTGCCAGCAGCAATAGACAGGGTAATGGCTACGAGCAGTACTTC. Variable domain in full (rest from reference TRBV7-9 and TRBJ2-7): DTGVSQNPRHKITKRGQNVTFRCDPISEHNRLYWYRQTLGQGPEFLTYFQNEAQLEKSRLLSDRFSAERPKGSFSTLEIQRTEQGDSAMYLCASSNRQGNGYEQYFGPGTRLTVT.

The chain couples TRBV4-1 to TRBJ2-1, with TRBD2 identical over 8 bases. This CDR3 comprises 14 residues. CDR1 is MGHRA and CDR2 is YSYEKL in the germline V gene. Unmatched junction bases numbered 8, after V lost 5 bases and J lost 8 bases. The CDR3 is CASSSLAGGDEQFF. Written as DNA, the CDR3 is TGCGCCAGCAGCTCTCTAGCGGGTGGCGATGAGCAGTTCTTC.

The chain joins TRBV25-1 to TRBJ1-1, with 9 bases lining up with TRBD1. Trimming took 8 bases from V and 5 from J; bases not matched to a gene: 6. The CDR3 is made up of 13 amino acids. Germline V CDR1 and CDR2: MGHDK, SYGVNS. The CDR3 nucleotides are TGTGCCAGCGTAAGGACAGGGGTTACTGAAGCTTTCTTT. The encoded protein is CASVRTGVTEAFF.